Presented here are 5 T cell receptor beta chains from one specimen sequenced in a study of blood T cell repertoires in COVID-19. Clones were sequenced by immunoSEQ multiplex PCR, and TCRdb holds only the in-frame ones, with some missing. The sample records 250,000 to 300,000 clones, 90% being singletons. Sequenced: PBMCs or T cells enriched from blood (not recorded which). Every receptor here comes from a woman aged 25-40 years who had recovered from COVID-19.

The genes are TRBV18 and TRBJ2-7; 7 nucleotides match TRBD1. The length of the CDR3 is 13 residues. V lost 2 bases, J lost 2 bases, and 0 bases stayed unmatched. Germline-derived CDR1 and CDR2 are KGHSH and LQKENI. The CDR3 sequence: CASSPTGAYEQYF. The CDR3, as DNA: TGTGCCAGCTCACCAACAGGGGCCTACGAGCAGTACTTC.

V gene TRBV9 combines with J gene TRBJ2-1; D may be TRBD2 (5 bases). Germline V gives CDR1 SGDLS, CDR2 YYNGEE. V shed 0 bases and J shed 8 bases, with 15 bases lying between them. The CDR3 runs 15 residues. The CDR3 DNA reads TGTGCCAGCAGCGTAGACCCGGTGACTACGGATGAGCAGTTCTTC. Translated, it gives CASSVDPVTTDEQFF.

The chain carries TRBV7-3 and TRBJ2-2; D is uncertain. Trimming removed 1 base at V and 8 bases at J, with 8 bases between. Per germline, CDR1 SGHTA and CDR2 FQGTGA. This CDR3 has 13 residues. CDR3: CASSLRMAGELFF. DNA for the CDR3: TGTGCCAGCAGCTTAAGAATGGCAGGGGAGCTGTTTTTT.

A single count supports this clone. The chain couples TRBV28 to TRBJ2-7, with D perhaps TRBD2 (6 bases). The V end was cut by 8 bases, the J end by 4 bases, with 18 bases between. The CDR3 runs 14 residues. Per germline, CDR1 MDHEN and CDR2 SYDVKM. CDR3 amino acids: CASCAVAEKYEQYF. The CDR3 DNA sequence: TGTGCCAGCTGCGCCGTAGCGGAAAAATACGAGCAGTACTTC. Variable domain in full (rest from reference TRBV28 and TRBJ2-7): DVKVTQSSRYLVKRTGEKVFLECVQDMDHENMFWYRQDPGLGLRLIYFSYDVKMKEKGDIPEGYSVSREKKERFSLILESASTNQTSMYLCASCAVAEKYEQYFGPGTRLTVT.

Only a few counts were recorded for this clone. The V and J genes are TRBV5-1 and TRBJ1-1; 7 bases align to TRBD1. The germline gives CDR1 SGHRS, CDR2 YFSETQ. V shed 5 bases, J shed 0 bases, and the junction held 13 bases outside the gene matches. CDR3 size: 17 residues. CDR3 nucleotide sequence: TGCGCCAGCAGTCACAAAGGGGGCTCTAACATGAACACTGAAGCTTTCTTT. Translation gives CASSHKGGSNMNTEAFF.